This T cell receptor beta chain was documented in a study of Ad26.COV2.S vaccination and SARS-CoV-2 variants. Study observations and caveats: Spike-specific responses of CD8+ and CD4+ T cells were reported to display substantial breadth after vaccination.

Documented treatment: some 20 received Ad26.COV2.S at low or high dose, single or two shots; 5 received placebo; per-sample allocation not given. Specimen acquisition occurred on day 63 following the initial vaccine or placebo injection. Participants' vaccine, an Ad26 vector, delivered Wuhan-strain SARS-CoV-2 spike. Germline lookup yields CDR1 SGHTA and CDR2 FQGNSA. J lost 6 bases, V lost 5 bases, and 10 bases had no gene match. This CDR3 is 16 amino acids long. The data were produced by immunoSEQ multiplex PCR, yet TCRdb's version contains in-frame clones alone and is incomplete. The table shows approximately 280,000 clones, with around 87% occurring only once. On this clone: Its specificity is unknown.

The TCR comes from a person between 18 and 65 years old who received the Ad26.COV2.S COVID-19 vaccine or a placebo. The chain recombines TRBV7-2 with TRBJ2-2, with TRBD2 matching 9 bases. Sequencing was performed on peripheral blood, taken in a trial of Ad26.COV2.S vaccine versus placebo. In DNA form, the CDR3 reads TGTGCCAGCAGCCCTGGGGGGACTAGCCTACCCGGGGAGCTGTTTTTT. It translates to CASSPGGTSLPGELFF.